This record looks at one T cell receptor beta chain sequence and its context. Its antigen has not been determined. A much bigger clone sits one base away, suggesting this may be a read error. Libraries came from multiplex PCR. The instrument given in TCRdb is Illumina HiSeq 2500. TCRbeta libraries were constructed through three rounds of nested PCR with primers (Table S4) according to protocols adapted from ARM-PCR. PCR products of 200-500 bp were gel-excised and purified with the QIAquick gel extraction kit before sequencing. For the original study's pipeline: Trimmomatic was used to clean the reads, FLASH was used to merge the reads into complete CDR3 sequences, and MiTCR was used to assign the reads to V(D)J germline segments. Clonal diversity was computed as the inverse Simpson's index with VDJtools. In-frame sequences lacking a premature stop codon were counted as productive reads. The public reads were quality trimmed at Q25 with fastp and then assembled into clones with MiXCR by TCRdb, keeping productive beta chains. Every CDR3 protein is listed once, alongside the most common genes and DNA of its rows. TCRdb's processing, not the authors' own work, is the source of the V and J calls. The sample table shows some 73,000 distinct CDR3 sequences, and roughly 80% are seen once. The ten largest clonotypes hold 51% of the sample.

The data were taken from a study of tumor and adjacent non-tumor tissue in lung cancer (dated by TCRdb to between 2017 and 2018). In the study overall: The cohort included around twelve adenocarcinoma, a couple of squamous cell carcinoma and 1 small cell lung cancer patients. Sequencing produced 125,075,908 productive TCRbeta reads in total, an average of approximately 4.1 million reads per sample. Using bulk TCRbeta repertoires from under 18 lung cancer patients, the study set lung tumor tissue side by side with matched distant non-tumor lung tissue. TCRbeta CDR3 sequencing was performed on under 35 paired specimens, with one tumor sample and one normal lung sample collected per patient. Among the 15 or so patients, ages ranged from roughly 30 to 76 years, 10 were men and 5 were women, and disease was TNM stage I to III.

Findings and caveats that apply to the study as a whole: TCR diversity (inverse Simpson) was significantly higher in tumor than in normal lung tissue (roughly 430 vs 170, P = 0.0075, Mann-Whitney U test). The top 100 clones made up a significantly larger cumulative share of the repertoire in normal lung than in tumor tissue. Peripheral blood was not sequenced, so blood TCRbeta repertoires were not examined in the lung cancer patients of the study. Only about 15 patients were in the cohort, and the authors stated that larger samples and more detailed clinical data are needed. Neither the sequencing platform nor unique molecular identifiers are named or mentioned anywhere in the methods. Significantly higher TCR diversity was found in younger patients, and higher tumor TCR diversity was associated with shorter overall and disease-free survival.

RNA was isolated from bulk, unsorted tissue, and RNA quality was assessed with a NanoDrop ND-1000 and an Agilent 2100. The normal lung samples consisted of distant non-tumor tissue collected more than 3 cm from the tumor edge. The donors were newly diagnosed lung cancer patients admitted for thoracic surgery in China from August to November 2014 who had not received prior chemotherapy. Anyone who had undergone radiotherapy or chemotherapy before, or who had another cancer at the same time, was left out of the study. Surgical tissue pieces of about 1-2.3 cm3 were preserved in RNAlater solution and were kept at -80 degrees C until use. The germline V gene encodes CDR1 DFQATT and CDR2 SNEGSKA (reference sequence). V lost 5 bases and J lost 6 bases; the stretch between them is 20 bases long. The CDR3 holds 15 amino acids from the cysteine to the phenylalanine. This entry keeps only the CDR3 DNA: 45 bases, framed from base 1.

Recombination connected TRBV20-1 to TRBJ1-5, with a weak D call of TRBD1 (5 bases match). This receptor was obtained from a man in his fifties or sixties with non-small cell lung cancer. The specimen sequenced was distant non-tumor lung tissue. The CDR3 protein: CSAGGGGTGGQPQHF. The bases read TGCAGTGCTGGGGGAGGAGGGACGGGAGGTCAGCCCCAGCATTTT.